This is a list of T cell receptor beta chains from one sample in a study of blood T cell repertoires in COVID-19. Profiled with immunoSEQ multiplex PCR; TCRdb holds only in-frame clones, not every one. In the table there are roughly 430,000 clones, approximately 85% of which are singletons. Sequencing was performed on PBMCs or T cells enriched from blood (not recorded which). The receptor source for this set is a woman aged 40 to 50 with acute COVID-19. Each CDR3 is given with its conserved first and last residue. The order of the fields is clone size, V gene, D gene, CDR3 length, J gene, CDR3 DNA, CDR3 protein. A D gene is named only where the DNA matches it firmly. Clone size is given for some rows only: seen once, a few or many times, or a class if the clone is expanded.

>-|TRBV19|-|14|TRBJ1-5
TGTGCCAGTAGTATTCGGCAGGACAATCAGCCCCAGCATTTT
CASSIRQDNQPQHF
>-|TRBV7-9|-|15|TRBJ1-5
TGTGCCAGCAGCTTATCGGGTTATAGCAATCAGCCCCAGCATTTT
CASSLSGYSNQPQHF
>-|TRBV4-2|TRBD2|17|TRBJ2-3
TGTGCCAGCAGCCGATTGACTAGCGGGGCTAGCACAGATACGCAGTATTTT
CASSRLTSGASTDTQYF
>-|TRBV9|-|14|TRBJ1-2
TGTGCCAGCAGCCCCCCAAGACAGGCTGGGGGCTACACCTTC
CASSPPRQAGGYTF
>-|TRBV5-1|TRBD1|16|TRBJ2-5
TGCGCCAGCAGCTACACCGGGACAGGGATAGAGAAGACCCAGTACTTC
CASSYTGTGIEKTQYF
>-|TRBV30|TRBD1|13|TRBJ1-4
TGTGCCTGGACAGGGGGAATGGACGAAAAACTGTTTTTT
CAWTGGMDEKLFF
>few|TRBV27|TRBD1|15|TRBJ2-7
TGTGCCAGCAGTTCTCCCGAGACAGGGTACTACGAGCAGTACTTC
CASSSPETGYYEQYF
>-|TRBV27|TRBD2|14|TRBJ2-4
TGTGCCAGCAGTTTCGCGGGTAGCGGGGACATTCAGTACTTC
CASSFAGSGDIQYF
>once|TRBV27|TRBD1|15|TRBJ2-6
TGTGCCAGCACACGGACAGGGTACGGGGCCAACGTCCTGACTTTC
CASTRTGYGANVLTF
>once|TRBV2|-|15|TRBJ1-2
TGTGCCAGCAGTGAAGAAGCCCGGGGGGCCTATGGCTACACCTTC
CASSEEARGAYGYTF
>-|TRBV20-1|TRBD1|15|TRBJ2-3
TGCAGTGCTAGTCCTGGACAGGGACAACTAGATACGCAGTATTTT
CSASPGQGQLDTQYF
>-|TRBV15|TRBD1|17|TRBJ1-2
TGTGCCACCAGCAGAGATAGGGGGGACAGGGTGTCCTATGGCTACACCTTC
CATSRDRGDRVSYGYTF
>-|TRBV27|-|16|TRBJ2-7
TGTGCCAGCAGTTTATCGGCGCAATACAGCTCCTACGAGCAGTACTTC
CASSLSAQYSSYEQYF
>-|TRBV2|-|14|TRBJ2-7
TGTGCCAGCAGCGGTAGGACAGAACCCTACGAGCAGTACTTC
CASSGRTEPYEQYF
>once|TRBV24-1|-|15|TRBJ2-7
TGTGCCACCAGTGATCCGATGACAGGAGGCGACGAGCAGTACTTC
CATSDPMTGGDEQYF
>-|TRBV7-9|-|14|TRBJ1-2
TGTGCCAGCAGCTCCTACAGGGTTAACTATGGCTACACCTTC
CASSSYRVNYGYTF
>-|TRBV10-3|-|13|TRBJ1-1
TGTGCCATCAGTGAGTTAGTACAGGGTGAAGCTTTCTTT
CAISELVQGEAFF
>once|TRBV7-9|TRBD1|13|TRBJ2-1
TGTGCCAGCAGCGTCGGGACAGGGTATGAGCAGTTCTTC
CASSVGTGYEQFF
>-|TRBV19|TRBD2|16|TRBJ2-5
TGTGCCAGTACTACCAGCGGGGGAGACACCCAAGAGACCCAGTACTTC
CASTTSGGDTQETQYF
>-|TRBV3-1/TRBV3-2|TRBD2|16|TRBJ2-3
TGTGCCAGCAGCCAATCACTAGCGGGGATCACAGATACGCAGTATTTT
CASSQSLAGITDTQYF
>-|TRBV2|TRBD2|14|TRBJ2-3
TGTGCCAGCATGACTAGCGGGGGGACTGATACGCAGTATTTT
CASMTSGGTDTQYF
>once|TRBV3-1/TRBV3-2|TRBD1|16|TRBJ1-2
TGTGCCAGCAGCCACCTAATGGACAGGGGGGACTATGGCTACACCTTC
CASSHLMDRGDYGYTF
>-|TRBV27|TRBD1|15|TRBJ1-1
TGTGCCAGCAGTTTATACGGGACAGGGAACACTGAAGCTTTCTTT
CASSLYGTGNTEAFF
>-|TRBV30|TRBD2|15|TRBJ2-5
TGTGCCTGGAGTCCCCGGGGGAGGGCCCAAGAGACCCAGTACTTC
CAWSPRGRAQETQYF
>-|TRBV11-2|-|16|TRBJ2-1
TGTGCCAGCAGCTCCTACTCGGGGGTTGCCTACAATGAGCAGTTCTTC
CASSSYSGVAYNEQFF